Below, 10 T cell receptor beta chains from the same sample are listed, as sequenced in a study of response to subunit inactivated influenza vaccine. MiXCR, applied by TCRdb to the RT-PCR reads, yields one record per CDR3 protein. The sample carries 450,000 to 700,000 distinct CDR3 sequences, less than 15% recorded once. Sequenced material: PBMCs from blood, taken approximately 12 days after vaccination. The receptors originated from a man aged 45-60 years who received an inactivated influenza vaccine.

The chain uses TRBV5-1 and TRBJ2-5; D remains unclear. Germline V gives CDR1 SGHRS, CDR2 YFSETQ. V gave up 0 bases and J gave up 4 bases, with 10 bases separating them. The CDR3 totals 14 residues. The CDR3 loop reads CASSLAAIRETQYF. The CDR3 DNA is TGCGCCAGCAGCTTGGCGGCTATTCGAGAGACCCAGTACTTC.

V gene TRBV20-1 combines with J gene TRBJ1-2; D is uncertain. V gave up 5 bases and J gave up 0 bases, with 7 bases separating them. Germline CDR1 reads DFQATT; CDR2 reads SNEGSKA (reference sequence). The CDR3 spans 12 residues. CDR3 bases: TGCAGTGCTGGGGATACTAACTATGGCTACACCTTC. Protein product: CSAGDTNYGYTF.

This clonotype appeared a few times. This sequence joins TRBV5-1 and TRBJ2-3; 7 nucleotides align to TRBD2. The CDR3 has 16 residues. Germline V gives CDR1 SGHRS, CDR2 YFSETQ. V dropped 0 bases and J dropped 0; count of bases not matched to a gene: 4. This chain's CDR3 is CASSLERGPSTDTQYF. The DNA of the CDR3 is TGCGCCAGCAGCTTGGAGCGGGGACCGAGCACAGATACGCAGTATTTT.

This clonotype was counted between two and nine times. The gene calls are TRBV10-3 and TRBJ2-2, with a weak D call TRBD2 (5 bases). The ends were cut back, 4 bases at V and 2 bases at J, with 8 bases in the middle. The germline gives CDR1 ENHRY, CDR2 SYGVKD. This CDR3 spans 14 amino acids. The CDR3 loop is CAISVRENTGELFF. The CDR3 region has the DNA TGTGCCATCAGTGTACGGGAAAACACCGGGGAGCTGTTTTTT.

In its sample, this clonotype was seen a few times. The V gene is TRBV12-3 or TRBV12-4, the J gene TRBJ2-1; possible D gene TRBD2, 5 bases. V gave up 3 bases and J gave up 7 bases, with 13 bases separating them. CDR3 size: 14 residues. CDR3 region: CASSFTASRNEQFF. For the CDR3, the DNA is TGTGCCAGCAGTTTTACGGCTAGCAGGAATGAGCAGTTCTTC.

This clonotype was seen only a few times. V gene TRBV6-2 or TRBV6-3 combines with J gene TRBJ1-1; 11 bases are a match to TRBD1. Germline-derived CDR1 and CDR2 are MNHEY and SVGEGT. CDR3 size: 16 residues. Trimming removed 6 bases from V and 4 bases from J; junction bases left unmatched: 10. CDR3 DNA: TGTGCCAGCAGGAAGGGACTCGGGACAGGGGGCACTGAAGCTTTCTTT. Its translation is CASRKGLGTGGTEAFF.

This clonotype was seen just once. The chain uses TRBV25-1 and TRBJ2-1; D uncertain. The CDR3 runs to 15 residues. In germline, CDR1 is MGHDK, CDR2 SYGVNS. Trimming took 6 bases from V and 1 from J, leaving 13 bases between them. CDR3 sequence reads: CASRPFLGSYNEQFF. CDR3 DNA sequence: TGTGCCAGCAGACCATTTCTGGGTTCCTACAATGAGCAGTTCTTC.

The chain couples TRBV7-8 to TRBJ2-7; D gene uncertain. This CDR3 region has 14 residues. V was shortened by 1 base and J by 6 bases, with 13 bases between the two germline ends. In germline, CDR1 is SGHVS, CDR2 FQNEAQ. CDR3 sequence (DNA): TGTGCCAGCAGCTTAGGTCGTACGGCCAGCGAGCAGTACTTC. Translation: CASSLGRTASEQYF. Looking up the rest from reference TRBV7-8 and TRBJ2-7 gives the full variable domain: GAGVSQSPRYKVAKRGQDVALRCDPISGHVSLFWYQQALGQGPEFLTYFQNEAQLDKSGLPSDRFFAERPEGSVSTLKIQRTQQEDSAVYLCASSLGRTASEQYFGPGTRLTVT.

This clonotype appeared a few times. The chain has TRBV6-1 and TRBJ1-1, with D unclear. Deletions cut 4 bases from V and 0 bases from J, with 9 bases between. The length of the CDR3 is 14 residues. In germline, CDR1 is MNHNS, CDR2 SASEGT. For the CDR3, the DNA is TGTGCCAGCAGTGTTTCGTTGATGAACACTGAAGCTTTCTTT. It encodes CASSVSLMNTEAFF.

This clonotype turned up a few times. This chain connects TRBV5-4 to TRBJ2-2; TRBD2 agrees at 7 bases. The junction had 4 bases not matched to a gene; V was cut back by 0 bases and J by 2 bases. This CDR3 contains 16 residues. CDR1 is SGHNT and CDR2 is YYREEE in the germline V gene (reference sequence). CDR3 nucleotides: TGTGCCAGCAGCTTGGGGCCGGGAGGTAACACCGGGGAGCTGTTTTTT. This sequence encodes CASSLGPGGNTGELFF.